These 9 T cell receptor beta chains originate from one sample sequenced in a study of Ad26.COV2.S vaccination and SARS-CoV-2 variants. Noted treatment: some 20 received Ad26.COV2.S at low or high dose, single or two shots; a few received placebo; per-sample allocation not given. Sampling took place 63 days after the first vaccine or placebo injection. Assay used: immunoSEQ multiplex PCR; TCRdb lists only in-frame clones, some missing. Among some 290,000 clones, over 80% were seen once, and the ten largest hold 2% to 2.5%. Sequenced here: peripheral blood, sampled in a trial of Ad26.COV2.S vaccine versus placebo. All receptors come from a person between 18 and 65 years old who received the Ad26.COV2.S COVID-19 vaccine or a placebo.

The rearrangement joins TRBV11-1 to TRBJ2-7, with 11 bases lining up with TRBD1. V lost 6 bases, J lost 3 bases, and 4 bases stayed unmatched. This CDR3 has 14 amino acids. CDR1 is SGHAT and CDR2 is FQDESV in the germline V gene (reference sequence). The CDR3 region is CASRKGTGGYEQYF. CDR3 bases: TGTGCCAGCAGGAAGGGGACAGGGGGCTACGAGCAGTACTTC.

This sequence joins TRBV19 and TRBJ1-1; a possible D gene is TRBD1 (6 bases). This CDR3 comprises 16 residues. Trimming shortened V by 1 base and J by 4 bases, and 16 bases separated the two germline ends. Germline CDR1 LNHDA, CDR2 SQIVND (reference sequence). The CDR3 DNA follows: TGTGCCAGTAGTATAGGTCGACAGGCCTGGAGCACTGAAGCTTTCTTT. It is translated as CASSIGRQAWSTEAFF.

The chain combines TRBV5-1 with TRBJ1-2, with 9 bases aligning to TRBD1. There are 16 residues in the CDR3. V dropped 4 bases and J dropped 8; count of bases not matched to a gene: 15. Germline V gene data show CDR1 as SGHRS and CDR2 as YFSETQ. CDR3 amino acids: CASSPTSGTGSGGYTF. For the CDR3, the DNA is TGCGCCAGCAGCCCGACCTCCGGGACAGGGTCGGGAGGCTACACCTTC.

The J gene is TRBJ2-6, the V gene TRBV7-3, with D perhaps given as TRBD1 or TRBD2 (6 bases each). The CDR3 totals 18 residues. V lost 3 bases and J lost 2, with 17 bases in between. Germline-derived CDR1 and CDR2 are SGHTA and FQGTGA. The CDR3 coding sequence is TGTGCCAGCAGCTTGCGGGACACCTGGGAAACTGGGGCCAACGTCCTGACTTTC. The encoded protein is CASSLRDTWETGANVLTF.

The genes are TRBV7-9 and TRBJ2-5; TRBD2 matches at 13 bases. From germline, CDR1 is SEHNR and CDR2 FQNEAQ (reference sequence). The trim removed 1 base at V and 7 bases at J, leaving 9 bases unmatched. The CDR3 length is 17 residues. CDR3 sequence reads: CASSLGLAGGALGTQYF. The CDR3 nucleotides are TGTGCCAGCAGCTTAGGACTAGCGGGGGGTGCCCTGGGGACCCAGTACTTC.

The chain recombines TRBV20-1 with TRBJ1-2; unclear D gene. V gave up 3 bases and J gave up 6 bases, with 17 bases separating them. CDR3 size: 14 residues. The germline gives CDR1 DFQATT, CDR2 SNEGSKA (reference sequence). CDR3 DNA: TGCAGTGCTAGTGGACGATTACAATGGGATGGCTACACCTTC. Amino acid sequence: CSASGRLQWDGYTF.

This chain joins TRBV5-6 and TRBJ1-1; the D gene is possibly TRBD1 (6 bases). The germline CDR1 and CDR2 sequences are SGHDT and YYEEEE. The V and J ends lost 6 bases and 4 bases respectively, with 19 bases between them. The CDR3 contains 15 residues. CDR3 loop: CASIPSGRGLTEAFF. The CDR3 bases are TGTGCCAGCATCCCCTCTGGTCGGGGGCTCACTGAAGCTTTCTTT.

The chain recombines TRBV7-6 with TRBJ2-7; TRBD2 agrees at 13 bases. The germline V gene encodes CDR1 SGHVS and CDR2 FNYEAQ. The CDR3 extends over 16 amino acids. V was clipped by 4 bases and J by 3 bases; unmatched bases: 6. CDR3 residues: CASSSGLAGASYEQYF. The DNA for the CDR3 is TGTGCCAGCAGCTCCGGACTAGCGGGGGCAAGCTACGAGCAGTACTTC.

The chain is built from TRBV6-1 and TRBJ2-6; D not certain. The CDR3 runs to 13 residues. The V end lost 3 bases, the J end lost 5 bases, and 5 bases lay between the germline ends. Per germline, CDR1 MNHNS and CDR2 SASEGT. Here the CDR3 DNA reads TGTGCCAGCAGTGAGTTTTGGGCCAACGTCCTGACTTTC. Protein product: CASSEFWANVLTF.